The 13 T cell receptor beta chains below all came from one sample that was sequenced in a study of CD8 T cells in ankylosing spondylitis. TCRdb re-derived calls from the 5' RACE reads in MiXCR, one entry per CDR3 protein. The sample includes under 300,000 distinct CDR3 sequences, approximately 9% seen only once; the top ten take 6.8%. Specimen: blood, either unsorted or a sorted T cell fraction (not recorded which). The receptor set was obtained from a male donor with ankylosing spondylitis or in good health (not recorded which).

This clonotype came up many times. CDR3 DNA sequence: TGCAGCGTTGAAGAACAGGAAGAGACCCAGTACTTC. Amino acids: CSVEEQEETQYF. The chain joins TRBV29-1 to TRBJ2-5, with D possibly being TRBD1 (5 bases). The CDR3 loop spans 12 amino acids. Germline V gene sequence: CDR1 SQVTM, CDR2 ANQGSEA. The V end lost 0 bases, the J end lost 3 bases, and 5 bases lay between the germline ends. The full variable domain, in which reference TRBV29-1 and TRBJ2-5 provide the parts outside the CDR3, is SAVISQKPSRDICQRGTSLTIQCQVDSQVTMMFWYRQQPGQSLTLIATANQGSEATYESGFVIDKFPISRPNLTFSTLTVSNMSPEDSSIYLCSVEEQEETQYFGPGTRLLVL.

This clonotype was observed many times. The V and J genes are TRBV12-3 or TRBV12-4 and TRBJ1-1; D may be TRBD1 (6 bases). The CDR3 runs to 15 residues. V was cut by 3 bases and J by 0 bases, with 11 bases left in between. CDR3 bases: TGTGCCAGCAGTTTGGGGCCAGGGGTGAACACTGAAGCTTTCTTT. It codes for CASSLGPGVNTEAFF.

This clonotype was picked up many times. The chain couples TRBV20-1 to TRBJ1-1; D uncertain. This CDR3 has 15 amino acids. The germline V and J ends were trimmed by 0 bases and 5 bases, with 16 bases remaining between them. The germline V gene has CDR1 DFQATT and CDR2 SNEGSKA (reference sequence). The CDR3 loop is CSARDAPTGNTEAFF. The CDR3 DNA reads TGCAGTGCTAGAGACGCCCCAACGGGGAATACTGAAGCTTTCTTT.

This clonotype was observed at least ten times. The CDR3 loop reads CSASGTNLDQETQYF. The CDR3 DNA reads TGCAGTGCTAGCGGGACTAATCTCGACCAAGAGACCCAGTACTTC. V gene TRBV20-1 combines with J gene TRBJ2-5, with 7 bases matching TRBD2. The V gene's germline CDR1 is DFQATT and CDR2 SNEGSKA (reference sequence). V dropped 3 bases and J dropped 0; count of bases not matched to a gene: 7. This CDR3 region has 15 residues.

This clonotype was counted ten times or more. The chain employs TRBV6-5 and TRBJ2-7; 8 nucleotides align to TRBD1. Per germline, CDR1 MNHEY and CDR2 SVGAGI. The V and J ends lost 0 bases and 5 bases, in that order; junction bases with no gene match: 3. The CDR3 has 14 residues. CDR3 residues: CASSYSRTGNEQYF. The CDR3 DNA reads TGTGCCAGCAGTTACTCGAGGACAGGGAACGAGCAGTACTTC.

This clonotype was detected a few times. The genes are TRBV3-1 and TRBJ2-1; D is perhaps TRBD2 (6 bases). V dropped 0 bases and J dropped 0 bases, with 12 bases sitting between them. The CDR3 covers 17 residues. Looked up from germline, CDR1 is LGHDT and CDR2 is YNNKEL (reference sequence). The CDR3 nucleotides read TGTGCCAGCAGCCAAGATAAGGGGAGGAGCTCCTACAATGAGCAGTTCTTC. Amino acid sequence: CASSQDKGRSSYNEQFF.

Concerning this clonotype: A clone one base away is much larger, so this may be a read error. The chain is built from TRBV20-1 and TRBJ1-1; D not resolved. Trimming pared 0 bases from V and 2 bases from J, leaving 7 bases between. This CDR3 region has 13 residues. Germline values: CDR1 DFQATT, CDR2 SNEGSKA (reference sequence). CDR3 sequence (DNA): TGCAGTGCTAGAGATGGGAAAAACACTGAAGCTTTCTTT. Its protein is CSARDGKNTEAFF.

This clonotype was counted a single time. This clone may be a read error of a much larger clone one base away. CDR3 sequence reads: CVSSVEVGTDTQYF. The DNA of the CDR3 is TGTGTCAGCAGCGTAGAAGTGGGGACAGATACGCAGTATTTT. The J gene is TRBJ2-3, the V gene TRBV9; unclear D gene. Germline assignment: CDR1 SGDLS and CDR2 YYNGEE. The CDR3 has 14 amino acids.

In this sample, this clonotype turned up many times. V gene TRBV12-5 combines with J gene TRBJ2-3, with D possibly called TRBD1 or TRBD2 (5 bases each). There are 19 residues in the CDR3. CDR1 is LGHNT, CDR2 FRNRAP, per germline. Trimming removed 0 bases at V and 2 bases at J, with 21 bases between. CDR3: CASGLVRDGMPFATDTQYF. DNA of the CDR3: TGTGCTAGTGGTTTGGTAAGGGACGGAATGCCTTTTGCCACAGATACGCAGTATTTT. The whole variable domain, remainder taken from reference TRBV12-5 and TRBJ2-3, is DARVTQTPRHKVTEMGQEVTMRCQPILGHNTVFWYRQTMMQGLELLAYFRNRAPLDDSGMPKDRFSAEMPDATLATLKIQPSEPRDSAVYFCASGLVRDGMPFATDTQYFGPGTRLTVL.

This clonotype occurred many times. The chain links TRBV11-3 to TRBJ2-5; TRBD1 aligns across 7 bases. This CDR3 region has 14 residues. V shed 5 bases, J shed 3 bases, and the junction held 6 bases outside the gene matches. The germline gives CDR1 SGHNT, CDR2 YENEEA. Here the CDR3 DNA reads TGTGCCAGCAGCATCTCCGGGACAGAAGAGACCCAGTACTTC. It specifies CASSISGTEETQYF.

This clonotype was found many times. The V call is TRBV30, the J call TRBJ1-2; D uncertain. Trimming took 0 bases from V and 8 from J, leaving 13 bases between them. CDR1 is GTSNPN, CDR2 SVGIG, per germline (reference sequence). The CDR3 covers 13 residues. CDR3 bases: TGTGCCTGGAGTGTACTGGCCTTGGACGGCTACACCTTC. Its translation: CAWSVLALDGYTF. The full variable domain, rest sourced from reference TRBV30 and TRBJ1-2, is SQTIHQWPATLVQPVGSPLSLECTVEGTSNPNLYWYRQAAGRGLQLLFYSVGIGQISSEVPQNLSASRPQDRQFILSSKKLLLSDSGFYLCAWSVLALDGYTFGSGTRLTVV.

In its sample, this clonotype was seen many times. V and J are TRBV10-2 and TRBJ2-5; 10 nucleotides align to TRBD2. The V segment lost 6 bases and the J segment 1 base; nucleotides outside the gene matches: 5. The CDR3 runs to 15 residues. Germline V gene data show CDR1 as WSHSY and CDR2 as SAAADI. CDR3 residues: CASSLTSGAQETQYF. The CDR3 DNA sequence: TGCGCCAGCAGCCTCACTAGCGGGGCCCAAGAGACCCAGTACTTC.

Many counts were recorded for this clonotype. This chain links TRBV5-4 with TRBJ2-1; 8 bases agree with TRBD2. This CDR3 contains 15 residues. Germline V gene data show CDR1 as SGHNT and CDR2 as YYREEE (reference sequence). J was trimmed by 6 bases and V by 2 bases; bases with no gene match: 7. CDR3 sequence reads: CASSFEVAGPNEQFF. CDR3 nucleotides: TGTGCCAGCAGCTTTGAGGTAGCGGGGCCCAATGAGCAGTTCTTC.